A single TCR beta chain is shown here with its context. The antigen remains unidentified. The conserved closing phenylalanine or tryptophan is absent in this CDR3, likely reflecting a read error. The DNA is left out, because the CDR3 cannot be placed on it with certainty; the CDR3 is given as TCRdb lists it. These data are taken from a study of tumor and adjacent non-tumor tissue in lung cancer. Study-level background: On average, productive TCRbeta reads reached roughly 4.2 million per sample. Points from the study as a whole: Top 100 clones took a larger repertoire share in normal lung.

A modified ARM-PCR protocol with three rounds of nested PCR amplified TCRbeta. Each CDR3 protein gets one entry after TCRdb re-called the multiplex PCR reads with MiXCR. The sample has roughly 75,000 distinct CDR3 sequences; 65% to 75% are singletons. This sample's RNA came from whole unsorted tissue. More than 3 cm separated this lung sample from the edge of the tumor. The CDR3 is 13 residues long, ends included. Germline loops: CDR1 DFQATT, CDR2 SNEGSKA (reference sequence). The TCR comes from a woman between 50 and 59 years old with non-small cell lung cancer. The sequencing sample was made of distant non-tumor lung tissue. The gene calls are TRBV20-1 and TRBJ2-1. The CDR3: CSALAGRQQEQFY.